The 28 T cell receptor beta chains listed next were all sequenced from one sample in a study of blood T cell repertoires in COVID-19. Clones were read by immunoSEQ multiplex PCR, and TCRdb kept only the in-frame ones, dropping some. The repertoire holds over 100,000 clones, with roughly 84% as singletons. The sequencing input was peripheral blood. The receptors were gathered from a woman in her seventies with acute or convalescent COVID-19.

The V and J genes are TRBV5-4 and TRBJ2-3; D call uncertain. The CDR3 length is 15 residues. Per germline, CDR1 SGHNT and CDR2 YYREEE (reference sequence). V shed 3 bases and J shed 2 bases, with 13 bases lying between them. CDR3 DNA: TGTGCCAGCAGCTCGAGAGCCCGGGTCACAGATACGCAGTATTTT. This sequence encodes CASSSRARVTDTQYF.

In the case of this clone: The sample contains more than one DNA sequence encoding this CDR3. The CDR3 spells CASSSKTDLTTGELFF. The CDR3 DNA reads as TGTGCCAGCAGCTCAAAGACAGACTTAACCACCGGGGAGCTGTTTTTT. V and J are TRBV7-3 and TRBJ2-2, with D possibly being TRBD1 (5 bases). V was pared by 4 bases and J by 4 bases, with 16 bases between. Per the germline V gene, CDR1 is SGHTA and CDR2 is FQGTGA. The CDR3 consists of 16 residues.

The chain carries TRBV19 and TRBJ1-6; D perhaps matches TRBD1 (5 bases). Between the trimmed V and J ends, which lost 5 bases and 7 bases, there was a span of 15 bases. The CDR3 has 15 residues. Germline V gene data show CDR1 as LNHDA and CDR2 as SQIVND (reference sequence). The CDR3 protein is CASSPGTGLNSPLHF. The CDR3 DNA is TGTGCCAGTAGTCCCGGGACTGGGCTAAATTCACCCCTCCACTTT. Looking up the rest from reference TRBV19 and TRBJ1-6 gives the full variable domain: DGGITQSPKYLFRKEGQNVTLSCEQNLNHDAMYWYRQDPGQGLRLIYYSQIVNDFQKGDIAEGYSVSREKKESFPLTVTSAQKNPTAFYLCASSPGTGLNSPLHFGNGTRLTVT.

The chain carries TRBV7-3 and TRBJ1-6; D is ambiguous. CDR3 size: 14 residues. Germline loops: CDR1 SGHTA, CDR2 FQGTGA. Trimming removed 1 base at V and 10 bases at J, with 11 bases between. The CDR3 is CASSLNPFQSPLHF. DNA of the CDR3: TGTGCCAGCAGCTTAAACCCCTTCCAGTCACCCCTCCACTTT.

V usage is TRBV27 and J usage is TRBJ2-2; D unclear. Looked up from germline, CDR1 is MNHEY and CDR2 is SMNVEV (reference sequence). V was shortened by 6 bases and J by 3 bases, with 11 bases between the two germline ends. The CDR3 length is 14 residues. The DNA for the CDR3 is TGTGCCAGCAGCTTTCAGGCAGACACCGGGGAGCTGTTTTTT. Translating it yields CASSFQADTGELFF.

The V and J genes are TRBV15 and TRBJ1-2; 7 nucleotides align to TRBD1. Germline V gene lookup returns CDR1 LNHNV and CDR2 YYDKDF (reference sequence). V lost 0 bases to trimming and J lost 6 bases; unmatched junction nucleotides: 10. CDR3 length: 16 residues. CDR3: CATSREREGAVNGYTF. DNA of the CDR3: TGTGCCACCAGCAGAGAAAGAGAGGGGGCGGTGAATGGCTACACCTTC.

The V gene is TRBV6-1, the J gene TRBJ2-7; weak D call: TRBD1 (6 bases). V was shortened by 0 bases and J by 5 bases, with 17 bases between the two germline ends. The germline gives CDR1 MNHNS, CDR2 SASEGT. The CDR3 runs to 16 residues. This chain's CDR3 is CASSEAGGQGKNEQYF. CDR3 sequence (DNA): TGTGCCAGCAGTGAAGCAGGTGGTCAGGGGAAGAACGAGCAGTACTTC.

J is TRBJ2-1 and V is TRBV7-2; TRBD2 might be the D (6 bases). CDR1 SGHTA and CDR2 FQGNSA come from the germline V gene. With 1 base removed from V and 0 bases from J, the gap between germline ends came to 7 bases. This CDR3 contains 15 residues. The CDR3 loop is CASSLDGSSYNEQFF. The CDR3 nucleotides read TGTGCCAGCAGCTTAGACGGGAGCTCCTACAATGAGCAGTTCTTC. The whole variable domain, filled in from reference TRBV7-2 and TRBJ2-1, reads GAGVSQSPSNKVTEKGKDVELRCDPISGHTALYWYRQSLGQGLEFLIYFQGNSAPDKSGLPSDRFSAERTGGSVSTLTIQRTQQEDSAVYLCASSLDGSSYNEQFFGPGTRLTVL.

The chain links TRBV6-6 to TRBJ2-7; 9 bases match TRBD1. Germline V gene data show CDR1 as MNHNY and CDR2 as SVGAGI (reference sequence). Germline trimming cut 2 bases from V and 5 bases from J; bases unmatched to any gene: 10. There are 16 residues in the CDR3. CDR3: CASSYARDRVGDEQYF. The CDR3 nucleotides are TGTGCCAGCAGTTACGCCCGGGACAGGGTGGGGGACGAGCAGTACTTC.

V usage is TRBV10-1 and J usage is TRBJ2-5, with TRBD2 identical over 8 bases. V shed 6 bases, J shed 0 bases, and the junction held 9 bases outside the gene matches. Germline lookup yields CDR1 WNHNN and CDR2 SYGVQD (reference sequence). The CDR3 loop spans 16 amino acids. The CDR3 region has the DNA TGCGCCAGCAGCGATACTAGCGGTCCGTACCAAGAGACCCAGTACTTC. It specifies CASSDTSGPYQETQYF.

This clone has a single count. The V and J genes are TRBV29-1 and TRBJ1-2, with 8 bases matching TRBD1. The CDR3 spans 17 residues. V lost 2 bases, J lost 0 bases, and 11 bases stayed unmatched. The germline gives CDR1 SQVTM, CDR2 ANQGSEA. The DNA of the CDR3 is TGCAGCGTTGAAAAGATACAGGGGGGAAAGGCTAACTATGGCTACACCTTC. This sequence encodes CSVEKIQGGKANYGYTF.

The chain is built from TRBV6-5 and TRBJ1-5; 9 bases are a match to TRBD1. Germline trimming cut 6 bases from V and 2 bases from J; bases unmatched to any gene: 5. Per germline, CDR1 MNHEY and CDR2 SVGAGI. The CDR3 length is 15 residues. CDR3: CASSIDRGGNQPQHF. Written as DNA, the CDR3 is TGTGCCAGCAGCATAGACAGGGGGGGCAATCAGCCCCAGCATTTT.

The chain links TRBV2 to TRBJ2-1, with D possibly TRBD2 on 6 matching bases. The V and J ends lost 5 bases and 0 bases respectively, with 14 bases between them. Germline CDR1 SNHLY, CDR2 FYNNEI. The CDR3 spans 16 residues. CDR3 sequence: CASSRRAGSSYNEQFF. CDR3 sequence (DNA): TGTGCCAGCAGTAGGAGGGCGGGGAGCTCCTACAATGAGCAGTTCTTC.

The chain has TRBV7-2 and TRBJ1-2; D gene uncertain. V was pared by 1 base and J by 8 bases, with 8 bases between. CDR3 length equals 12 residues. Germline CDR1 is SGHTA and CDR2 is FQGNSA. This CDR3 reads CASSLDGSGYTF. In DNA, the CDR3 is TGTGCCAGCAGCTTAGACGGGTCCGGCTACACCTTC. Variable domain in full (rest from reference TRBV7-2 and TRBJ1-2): GAGVSQSPSNKVTEKGKDVELRCDPISGHTALYWYRQSLGQGLEFLIYFQGNSAPDKSGLPSDRFSAERTGGSVSTLTIQRTQQEDSAVYLCASSLDGSGYTFGSGTRLTVV.

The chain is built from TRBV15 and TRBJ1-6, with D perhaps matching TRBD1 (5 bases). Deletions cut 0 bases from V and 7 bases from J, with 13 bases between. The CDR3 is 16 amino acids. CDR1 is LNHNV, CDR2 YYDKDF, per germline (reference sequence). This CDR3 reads CATSRDLSGANSPLHF. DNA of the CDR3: TGTGCCACCAGCAGAGACTTAAGTGGGGCAAATTCACCCCTCCACTTT. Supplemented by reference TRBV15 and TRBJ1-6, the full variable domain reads DAMVIQNPRYQVTQFGKPVTLSCSQTLNHNVMYWYQQKSSQAPKLLFHYYDKDFNNEADTPDNFQSRRPNTSFCFLDIRSPGLGDTAMYLCATSRDLSGANSPLHFGNGTRLTVT.

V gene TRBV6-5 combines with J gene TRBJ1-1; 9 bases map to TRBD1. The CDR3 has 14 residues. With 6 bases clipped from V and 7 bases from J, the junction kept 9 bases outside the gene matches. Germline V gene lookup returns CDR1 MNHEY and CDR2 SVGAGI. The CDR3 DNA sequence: TGTGCCAGCAGCCTAGGGACAGGGCGTTTTGAAGCTTTCTTT. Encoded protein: CASSLGTGRFEAFF.

CDR3 in amino acids: CASNRQGGSPLHF. The CDR3 coding sequence is TGTGCCAGCAATAGACAGGGAGGCTCACCCCTCCACTTT. The V and J genes are TRBV6-5 and TRBJ1-6; 7 nucleotides match TRBD1. V shed 7 bases, J shed 10 bases, and the junction held 7 bases outside the gene matches. This CDR3 has 13 amino acids. Germline CDR1 MNHEY, CDR2 SVGAGI.

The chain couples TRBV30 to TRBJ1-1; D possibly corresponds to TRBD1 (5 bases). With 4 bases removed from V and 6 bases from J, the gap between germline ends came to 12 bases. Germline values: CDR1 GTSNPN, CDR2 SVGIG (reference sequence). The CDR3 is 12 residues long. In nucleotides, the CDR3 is TGTGCCTGGACCCCTCGGGGGGCTGAAGCTTTCTTT. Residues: CAWTPRGAEAFF.

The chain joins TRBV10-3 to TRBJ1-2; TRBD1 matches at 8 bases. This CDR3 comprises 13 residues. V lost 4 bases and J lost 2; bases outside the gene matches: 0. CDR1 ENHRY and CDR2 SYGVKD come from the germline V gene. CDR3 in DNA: TGTGCCATCAGTGGGGACAGGAACTATGGCTACACCTTC. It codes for CAISGDRNYGYTF.

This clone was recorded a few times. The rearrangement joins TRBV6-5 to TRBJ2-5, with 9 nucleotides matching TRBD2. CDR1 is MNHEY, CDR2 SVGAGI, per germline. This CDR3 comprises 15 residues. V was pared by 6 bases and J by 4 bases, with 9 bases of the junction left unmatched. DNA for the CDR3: TGTGCCAGCAGGGCGCAGCGGGGGGCGCGAGAGACCCAGTACTTC. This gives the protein CASRAQRGARETQYF.

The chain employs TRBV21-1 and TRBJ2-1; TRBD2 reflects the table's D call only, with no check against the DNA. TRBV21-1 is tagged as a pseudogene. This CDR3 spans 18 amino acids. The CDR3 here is CASSKWVQAGVGENEQFF. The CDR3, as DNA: TGTGCCAGCAGCAAATGGGTCCAGGCGGGAGTAGGCGAAAATGAGCAGTTCTTC.

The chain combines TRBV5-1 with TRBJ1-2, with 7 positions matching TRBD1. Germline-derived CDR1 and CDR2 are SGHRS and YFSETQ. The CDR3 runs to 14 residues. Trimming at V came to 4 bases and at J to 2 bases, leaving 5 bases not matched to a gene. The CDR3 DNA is TGCGCCAGCAGCGTGACGGGACAGAACTATGGCTACACCTTC. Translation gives CASSVTGQNYGYTF.

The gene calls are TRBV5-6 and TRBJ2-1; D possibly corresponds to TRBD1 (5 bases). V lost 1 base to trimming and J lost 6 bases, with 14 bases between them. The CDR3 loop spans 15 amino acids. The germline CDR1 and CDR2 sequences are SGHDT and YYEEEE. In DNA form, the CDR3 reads TGTGCCAGCAGCTTGCAGACAGTGCAATCCAATGAGCAGTTCTTC. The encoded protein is CASSLQTVQSNEQFF.

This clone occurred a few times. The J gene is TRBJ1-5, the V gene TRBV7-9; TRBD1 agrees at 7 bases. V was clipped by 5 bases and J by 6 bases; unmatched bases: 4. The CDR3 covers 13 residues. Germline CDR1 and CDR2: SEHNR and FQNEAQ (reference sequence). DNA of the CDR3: TGTGCCAGCAGCGCCGGGACAGTTCAGCCCCAGCATTTT. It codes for CASSAGTVQPQHF.

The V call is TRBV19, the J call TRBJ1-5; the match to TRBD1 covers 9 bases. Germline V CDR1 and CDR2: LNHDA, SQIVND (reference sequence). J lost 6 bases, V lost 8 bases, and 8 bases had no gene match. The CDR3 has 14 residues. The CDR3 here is CASAEQGAGQPQHF. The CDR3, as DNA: TGTGCCAGTGCGGAACAGGGGGCTGGTCAGCCCCAGCATTTT.

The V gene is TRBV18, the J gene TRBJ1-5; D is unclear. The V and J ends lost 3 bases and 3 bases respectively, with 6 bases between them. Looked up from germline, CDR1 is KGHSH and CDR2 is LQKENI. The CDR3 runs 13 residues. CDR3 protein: CASSPDNNQPQHF. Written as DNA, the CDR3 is TGTGCCAGCTCACCCGACAACAATCAGCCCCAGCATTTT.

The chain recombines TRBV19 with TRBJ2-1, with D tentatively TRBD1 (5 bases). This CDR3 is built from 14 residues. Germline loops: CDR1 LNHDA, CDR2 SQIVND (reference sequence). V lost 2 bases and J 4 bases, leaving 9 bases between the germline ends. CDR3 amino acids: CASSIQGRYNEQFF. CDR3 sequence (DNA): TGTGCCAGTAGTATACAGGGAAGGTACAATGAGCAGTTCTTC. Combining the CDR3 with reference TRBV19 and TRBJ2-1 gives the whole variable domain DGGITQSPKYLFRKEGQNVTLSCEQNLNHDAMYWYRQDPGQGLRLIYYSQIVNDFQKGDIAEGYSVSREKKESFPLTVTSAQKNPTAFYLCASSIQGRYNEQFFGPGTRLTVL.

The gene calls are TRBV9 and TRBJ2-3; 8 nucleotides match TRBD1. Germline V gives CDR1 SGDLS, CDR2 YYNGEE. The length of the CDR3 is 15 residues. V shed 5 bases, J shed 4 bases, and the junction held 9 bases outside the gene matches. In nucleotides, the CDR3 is TGTGCCAGCAGTCCCCAGGGGGCCGGGGCAGATACGCAGTATTTT. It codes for CASSPQGAGADTQYF. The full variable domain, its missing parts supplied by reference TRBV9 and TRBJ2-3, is DSGVTQTPKHLITATGQRVTLRCSPRSGDLSVYWYQQSLDQGLQFLIQYYNGEERAKGNILERFSAQQFPDLHSELNLSSLELGDSALYFCASSPQGAGADTQYFGPGTRLTVL.